This T cell receptor (beta chain) was captured by sequencing in a study of blood T cell repertoires in COVID-19. Study-wide background: T cells, B-cell-depleted T cells, or PBMCs provided the cDNA or gDNA that served as material.

The CDR3 covers 20 residues. Original processing notes: Estimated nucleated cell counts came from reference gene primer amplification. Sequenced by immunoSEQ multiplex PCR; TCRdb stores in-frame clones only, minus some. The V and J calls and the clone size are those of that table, but D and trimming were determined from the DNA. The table includes around 150,000 clones, over 65% detected once. The material sequenced was peripheral blood. V is TRBV21-1 and J is TRBJ2-2; the D call TRBD1 from the table was never checked on the DNA. TRBV21-1 is shown as a pseudogene. This receptor was obtained from a man over 45 with acute or convalescent COVID-19. The chain's CDR3 is CASLKETGGLLTTNTGELFF. In DNA form, the CDR3 reads TGTGCCAGCCTAAAAGAGACAGGGGGCCTTCTAACAACGAACACCGGGGAGCTGTTTTTT.